This T cell receptor (beta chain) was sequenced in a study of cytomegalovirus exposure and HLA in healthy donors. Study-level findings and limits: Association of 16,951 TCR beta sequences with HLA alleles was found at 0.05 false discovery rate in a later analysis. Rarity characterized most TCR sequences, yet some public TCRs appeared in many donors.

The CDR3 runs to 11 residues. Germline CDR1 is DFQATT and CDR2 is SNEGSKA (reference sequence). Regarding this clone: Its antigen is not identified.

Amplification used 60 Vbeta primers and 13 Jbeta primers. Some clones are missing from TCRdb's copy, which holds only in-frame ones; the method was immunoSEQ multiplex PCR. The sample includes around 130,000 clones, over 65% of them seen just once. The V and J genes are TRBV20-1 and TRBJ2-7; 7 positions agree with TRBD1. Material: PBMCs. The source of this sequence is a woman in her thirties or forties in good health and CMV-seropositive. CDR3 sequence (DNA): TGCAGCCCTCAGGGGGACTACGAGCAGTACTTC. It encodes CSPQGDYEQYF.